These 22 T cell receptor beta chains came from one sample sequenced in a study of blood T cells in healthy people across ages. A J-beta primer mix and a sample-barcoded 5' primer were used in a second PCR of about 7 to 12 cycles. Each CDR3 protein is one row after TCRdb ran MiXCR on the 5' RACE reads. The table records about 940,000 distinct CDR3 sequences, around 48% of them present only once. The material sequenced was blood. The receptors were sampled from a man under 40 in good health.

This clonotype was observed a handful of times. This chain connects TRBV20-1 to TRBJ2-1, with D possibly matching TRBD2 (5 bases). The V and J ends lost 6 bases and 7 bases respectively, with 16 bases between them. The length of the CDR3 is 13 residues. Germline V lookup: CDR1 DFQATT, CDR2 SNEGSKA (reference sequence). In DNA form, the CDR3 reads TGCAGTGCCACCCCCGGGGTTTTAAATGAGCAGTTCTTC. It yields the protein CSATPGVLNEQFF.

The V and J genes are TRBV30 and TRBJ2-1; D unresolved. The germline CDR1 and CDR2 sequences are GTSNPN and SVGIG (reference sequence). Trimming pared 0 bases from V and 4 bases from J, leaving 7 bases between. The CDR3 consists of 13 residues. The chain's CDR3 is CAWSVGLYNEQFF. CDR3 nucleotides: TGTGCCTGGAGTGTCGGGTTATACAATGAGCAGTTCTTC. Using reference TRBV30 and TRBJ2-1 for the parts outside the CDR3, the full variable domain is SQTIHQWPATLVQPVGSPLSLECTVEGTSNPNLYWYRQAAGRGLQLLFYSVGIGQISSEVPQNLSASRPQDRQFILSSKKLLLSDSGFYLCAWSVGLYNEQFFGPGTRLTVL.

This clonotype occurred a few times. The chain is built from TRBV7-9 and TRBJ1-2; no firm D call. In germline, CDR1 is SEHNR, CDR2 FQNEAQ (reference sequence). V lost 4 bases and J 7 bases, leaving 16 bases between the germline ends. The length of the CDR3 is 14 residues. The CDR3 sequence: CASSSQVGVAGYTF. CDR3 coding DNA: TGTGCCAGCAGCTCACAAGTTGGGGTGGCTGGCTACACCTTC.

CDR3 residues: CASSLGQHNQPQHF. CDR3 DNA sequence: TGTGCCAGCAGCCTCGGACAGCATAATCAGCCCCAGCATTTT. The chain combines TRBV7-2 with TRBJ1-5, with D maybe TRBD1 (6 bases). The CDR3 is 14 amino acids. Germline V gene lookup returns CDR1 SGHTA and CDR2 FQGNSA. With 5 bases removed from V and 4 bases from J, the gap between germline ends came to 12 bases.

By share, this clonotype ranks as medium-sized. The gene calls are TRBV10-2 and TRBJ2-7; 10 bases align to TRBD1. After removal of 2 bases from V and 4 bases from J, the junction contained 2 bases not matched to a gene. The CDR3 is made up of 14 amino acids. Germline V gene lookup returns CDR1 WSHSY and CDR2 SAAADI. CDR3 coding DNA: TGCGCCAGCAGTGAGGCGGGACAGGGGTACGAGCAGTACTTC. Protein sequence: CASSEAGQGYEQYF.

This clonotype appeared a few times. The chain recombines TRBV29-1 with TRBJ1-2, with TRBD1 matching over 9 bases. The germline V gene has CDR1 SQVTM and CDR2 ANQGSEA. This CDR3 is 13 amino acids long. V dropped 6 bases and J dropped 4; count of bases not matched to a gene: 6. Here the CDR3 reads CSVHRGLGYGYTF. CDR3 in DNA: TGCAGCGTCCACAGGGGGCTGGGCTATGGCTACACCTTC.

The chain joins TRBV7-9 to TRBJ2-7, with 10 bases aligning to TRBD2. The V gene's germline CDR1 is SEHNR and CDR2 FQNEAQ (reference sequence). This CDR3 contains 14 residues. The J segment lost 4 bases and the V segment lost 5 bases, leaving 5 bases of the junction unmatched. Written as DNA, the CDR3 is TGTGCCAGCAGCCTACCTAGCGGGGGTTACGAGCAGTACTTC. It yields the protein CASSLPSGGYEQYF.

This clonotype has a handful of counts. The gene calls are TRBV28 and TRBJ1-5; D not resolved. This CDR3 contains 14 residues. Germline values: CDR1 MDHEN, CDR2 SYDVKM. The ends were cut back, 5 bases at V and 0 bases at J, with 8 bases in the middle. The CDR3 sequence is CASSVQSSNQPQHF. As DNA, the CDR3 is TGTGCCAGCAGTGTCCAGAGTAGCAATCAGCCCCAGCATTTT.

This chain uses TRBV20-1 with TRBJ2-7; 13 bases align to TRBD2. V shed 5 bases, J shed 3 bases, and the junction held 4 bases outside the gene matches. The CDR3 has 14 amino acids. Germline CDR1 and CDR2: DFQATT and SNEGSKA (reference sequence). The CDR3 here is CSAGGLAGVYEQYF. In DNA, the CDR3 is TGCAGTGCTGGAGGACTAGCGGGGGTCTACGAGCAGTACTTC.

The sample holds a few counts of this clonotype. The chain has TRBV6-2 or TRBV6-3 and TRBJ1-1; no clear D. CDR1 and CDR2 (germline): MNHEY, SVGEGT. This CDR3 spans 14 amino acids. V was cut by 6 bases and J by 1 base, with 12 bases left in between. The CDR3: CASSNPTRNTEAFF. The CDR3 bases are TGTGCCAGCAGCAACCCGACAAGGAACACTGAAGCTTTCTTT.

This clonotype was seen a handful of times. This chain joins TRBV6-5 and TRBJ1-4, with TRBD1 matching 7 bases. Trimming took 8 bases from V and 9 from J; bases not matched to a gene: 9. There are 13 residues in the CDR3. Germline CDR1 reads MNHEY; CDR2 reads SVGAGI. The CDR3 DNA is TGTGCCAGCTCGACAGGGCACGGAAAAAAACTGTTTTTT. Its protein is CASSTGHGKKLFF.

The chain combines TRBV30 with TRBJ2-7; TRBD1 matches 7 bases. The length of the CDR3 is 14 residues. The V gene's germline CDR1 is GTSNPN and CDR2 SVGIG (reference sequence). V was clipped by 2 bases and J by 4 bases; unmatched bases: 8. CDR3 nucleotides: TGTGCCTGGAGTTTAGGACAGGAGCTGTACGAGCAGTACTTC. It is translated as CAWSLGQELYEQYF.

This clonotype was counted between two and nine times. The chain is built from TRBV7-2 and TRBJ2-7; D remains ambiguous. The CDR3 is 16 residues long. CDR1 is SGHTA and CDR2 is FQGNSA in the germline V gene. The germline V and J ends were trimmed by 0 bases and 2 bases, with 14 bases remaining between them. The CDR3 coding sequence is TGTGCCAGCAGCTTAGCAATAGGCCCAAAGGCCTACGAGCAGTACTTC. Translating gives CASSLAIGPKAYEQYF.

This rearrangement joins TRBV24-1 to TRBJ2-5, with 11 bases that match TRBD1. Near its end, the DNA agrees better with TRBJ2-7, so the J call may be wrong. This CDR3 comprises 14 residues. The germline V gene encodes CDR1 KGHDR and CDR2 SFDVKD. CDR3 sequence: CATSDRTGGLEQYF. CDR3 in DNA: TGTGCCACCAGTGATAGGACAGGGGGCCTCGAGCAGTACTTC.

This clonotype was seen only a few times. V usage is TRBV20-1 and J usage is TRBJ1-1, with 9 bases matching TRBD1. The CDR3 is made up of 15 amino acids. The germline V gene has CDR1 DFQATT and CDR2 SNEGSKA (reference sequence). V shed 6 bases, J shed 5 bases, and the junction held 13 bases outside the gene matches. The CDR3 DNA reads TGCAGTGCCGCCGACCTGACAGGGGGAGGGACTGAAGCTTTCTTT. It is translated as CSAADLTGGGTEAFF.

This clonotype has only a few counts. The chain couples TRBV10-3 to TRBJ2-1; TRBD1 is a possible D gene (5 bases). The V gene lost 11 bases and the J gene lost 4 bases, with 9 bases spanning the gap. Germline assignment: CDR1 ENHRY and CDR2 SYGVKD. The CDR3 has 11 residues. DNA of the CDR3: TGTGCCTTGGGGCGTTACAATGAGCAGTTCTTC. Encoded protein: CALGRYNEQFF.

This clonotype was detected a few times. This chain joins TRBV19 and TRBJ2-7; no clear D. The CDR3 has 15 residues. Germline-derived CDR1 and CDR2 are LNHDA and SQIVND (reference sequence). Between the trimmed V and J ends, which lost 1 base and 2 bases, there was a span of 12 bases. This CDR3 is CASSIVSSSTYEQYF. CDR3 sequence (DNA): TGTGCCAGTAGTATAGTTTCCAGTTCGACCTACGAGCAGTACTTC. The full variable domain, rest sourced from reference TRBV19 and TRBJ2-7, is DGGITQSPKYLFRKEGQNVTLSCEQNLNHDAMYWYRQDPGQGLRLIYYSQIVNDFQKGDIAEGYSVSREKKESFPLTVTSAQKNPTAFYLCASSIVSSSTYEQYFGPGTRLTVT.

The J gene is TRBJ1-5, the V gene TRBV4-1; 7 bases line up with TRBD1. The CDR3 consists of 18 residues. V lost 3 bases to trimming and J lost 2 bases; unmatched junction nucleotides: 13. CDR1 is MGHRA and CDR2 is YSYEKL in the germline V gene. CDR3 in DNA: TGCGCCAGCAGCCAGATCGGTGACTCAGGGGGTGGCAATCAGCCCCAGCATTTT. Encoded protein: CASSQIGDSGGGNQPQHF.

V is TRBV5-1 and J is TRBJ2-2; 8 nucleotides align to TRBD1. The CDR3 length is 16 residues. J was trimmed by 2 bases and V by 3 bases; bases with no gene match: 6. Germline loops: CDR1 SGHRS, CDR2 YFSETQ. DNA for the CDR3: TGCGCCAGCAGCTCGAGGACAGGGACCAACACCGGGGAGCTGTTTTTT. This encodes CASSSRTGTNTGELFF.

This clonotype came up a few times. The V call is TRBV7-2, the J call TRBJ2-1; TRBD2 matches at 8 bases. From germline, CDR1 is SGHTA and CDR2 FQGNSA. This CDR3 has 18 residues. V shed 0 bases and J 1 base; nucleotides not matched to a gene: 8. CDR3 nucleotides: TGTGCCAGCAGCTTAGCGCTCGAGCGGGGGAGTTCCTACAATGAGCAGTTCTTC. This codes for CASSLALERGSSYNEQFF.

This clonotype was observed a handful of times. The chain uses TRBV9 and TRBJ2-7; D not certain. The ends were cut back, 4 bases at V and 3 bases at J, with 26 bases in the middle. This CDR3 has 18 amino acids. In germline, CDR1 is SGDLS, CDR2 YYNGEE. CDR3 protein: CASSNTPSRQVDRYEQYF. DNA for the CDR3: TGTGCCAGCAGCAATACCCCTTCAAGACAAGTAGATCGCTACGAGCAGTACTTC.

This clonotype was seen repeatedly, ten times or more. The chain links TRBV5-1 to TRBJ2-7; unclear D gene. Germline lookup yields CDR1 SGHRS and CDR2 YFSETQ. The CDR3 loop spans 13 amino acids. The V end was cut by 2 bases, the J end by 4 bases, with 10 bases between. This CDR3 reads CASSLGKRYEQYF. Written as DNA, the CDR3 is TGCGCCAGCAGCTTAGGCAAGAGATACGAGCAGTACTTC.